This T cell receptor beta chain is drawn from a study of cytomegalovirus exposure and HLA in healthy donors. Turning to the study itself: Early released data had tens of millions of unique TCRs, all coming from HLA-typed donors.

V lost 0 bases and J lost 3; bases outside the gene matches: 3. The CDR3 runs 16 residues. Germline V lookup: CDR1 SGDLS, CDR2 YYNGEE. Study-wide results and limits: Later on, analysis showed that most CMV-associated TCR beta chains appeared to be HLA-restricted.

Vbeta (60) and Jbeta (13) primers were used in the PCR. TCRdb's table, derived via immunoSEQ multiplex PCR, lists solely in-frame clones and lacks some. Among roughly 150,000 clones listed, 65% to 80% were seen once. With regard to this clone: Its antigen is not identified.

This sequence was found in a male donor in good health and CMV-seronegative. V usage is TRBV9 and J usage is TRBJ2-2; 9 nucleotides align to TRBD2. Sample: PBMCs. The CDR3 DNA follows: TGTGCCAGCAGCGTAGAGGGACTAGCATACACCGGGGAGCTGTTTTTT. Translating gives CASSVEGLAYTGELFF.